The subject of this entry is one TCR beta chain. Its antigen is as yet unknown. In each sample, about 10^5 TCR templates were assayed. This table comes from immunoSEQ multiplex PCR, and its TCRdb copy is limited to in-frame clones, with some not included. The data contain some 100,000 clones, 94% of them singletons. The data were obtained in a study of siplizumab effects on memory and regulatory T cells. Study conclusions and caveats: It seemed that naive T cells were more diverse than memory cells and were major contributors to the alloresponse. Proliferating clones, CD4+ or CD8+, lacked an assignable naive or memory phenotype in roughly 80-97% of cases. Tregs proliferating in siplizumab cultures lacked confirmation of their suppressive function.

The source material was Tregs sorted from blood. The receptor comes from a human donor in good health.

As DNA, the CDR3 is TGTGCCAGCAGCTTAAACTCGGTGGGGTATCAGCCCCAGCATTTT. This gives the protein CASSLNSVGYQPQHF. This rearrangement joins TRBV11-2 to TRBJ1-5; D unclear. This CDR3 has 15 residues. Germline CDR1 and CDR2: SGHAT and FQNNGV. Trimming cost V 2 bases and J 5 bases, with 13 bases left between them.